The T cell receptor (beta chain) under discussion was sequenced for a study of shared clonotypes between healthy human individuals. CDR3 length equals 18 residues. Per the germline V gene, CDR1 is MDHEN and CDR2 is SYDVKM. Trimming shortened V by 2 bases and J by 1 base, and 20 bases separated the two germline ends. The assay was immunoSEQ multiplex PCR, and TCRdb's table has in-frame clones only and misses some. Among hundreds of thousands of clones listed, approximately 92% were seen once. Naivety among CD8 cells was defined by CD45RO negativity and positive CCR7 selection, thereby excluding terminally differentiated effector memory CD45RA+ cells.

The chain carries TRBV28 and TRBJ1-1; D is perhaps TRBD1 (5 bases). The source is a young man in good health. What was sequenced was naive CD8+ T cells sorted from blood. The CDR3 reads CASSLEAGTAFGNTEAFF. In nucleotides, the CDR3 is TGTGCCAGCAGTTTAGAAGCTGGGACCGCCTTTGGGAACACTGAAGCTTTCTTT.